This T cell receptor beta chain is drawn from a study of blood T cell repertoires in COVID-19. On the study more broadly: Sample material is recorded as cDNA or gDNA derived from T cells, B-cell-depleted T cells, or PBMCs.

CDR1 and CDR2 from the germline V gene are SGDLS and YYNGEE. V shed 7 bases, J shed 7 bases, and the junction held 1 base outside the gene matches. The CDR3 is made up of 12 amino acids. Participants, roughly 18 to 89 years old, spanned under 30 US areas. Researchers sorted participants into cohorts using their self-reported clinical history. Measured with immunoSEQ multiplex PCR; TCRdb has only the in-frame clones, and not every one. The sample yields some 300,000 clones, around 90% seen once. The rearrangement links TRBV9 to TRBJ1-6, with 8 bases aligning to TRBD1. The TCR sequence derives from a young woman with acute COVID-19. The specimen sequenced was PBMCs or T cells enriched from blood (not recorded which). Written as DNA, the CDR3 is TGTGCCAGCCGGACAGGGAATTCACCCCTCCACTTT. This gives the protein CASRTGNSPLHF. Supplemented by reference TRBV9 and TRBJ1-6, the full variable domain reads DSGVTQTPKHLITATGQRVTLRCSPRSGDLSVYWYQQSLDQGLQFLIQYYNGEERAKGNILERFSAQQFPDLHSELNLSSLELGDSALYFCASRTGNSPLHFGNGTRLTVT.